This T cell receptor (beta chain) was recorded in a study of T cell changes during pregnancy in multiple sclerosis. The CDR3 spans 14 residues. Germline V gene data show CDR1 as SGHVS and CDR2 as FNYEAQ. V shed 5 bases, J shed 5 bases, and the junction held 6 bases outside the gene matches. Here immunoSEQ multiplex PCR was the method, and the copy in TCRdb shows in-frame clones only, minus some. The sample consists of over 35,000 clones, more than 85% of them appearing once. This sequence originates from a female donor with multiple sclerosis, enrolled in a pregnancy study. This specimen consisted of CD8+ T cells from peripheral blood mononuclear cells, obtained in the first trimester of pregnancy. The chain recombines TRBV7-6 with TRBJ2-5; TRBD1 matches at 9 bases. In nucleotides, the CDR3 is TGTGCCAGCAGCAGCGGACAGGGGATTGAGACCCAGTACTTC. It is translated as CASSSGQGIETQYF.